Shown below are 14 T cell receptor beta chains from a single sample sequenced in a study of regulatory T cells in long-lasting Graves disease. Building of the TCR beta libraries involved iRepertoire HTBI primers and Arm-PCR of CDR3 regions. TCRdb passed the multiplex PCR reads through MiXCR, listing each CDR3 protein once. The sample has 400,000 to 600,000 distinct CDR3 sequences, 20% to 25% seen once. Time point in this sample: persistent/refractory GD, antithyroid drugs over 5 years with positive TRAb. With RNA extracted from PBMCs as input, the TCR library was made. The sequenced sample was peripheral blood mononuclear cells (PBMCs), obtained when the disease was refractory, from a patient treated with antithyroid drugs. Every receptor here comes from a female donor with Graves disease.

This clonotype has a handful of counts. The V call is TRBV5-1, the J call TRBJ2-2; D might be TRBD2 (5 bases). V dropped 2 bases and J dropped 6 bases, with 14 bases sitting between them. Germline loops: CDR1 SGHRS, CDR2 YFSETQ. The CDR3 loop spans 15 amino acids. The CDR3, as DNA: TGCGCCAGCAGCTTTTCCCAGCCGGGATCCGGGGAGCTGTTTTTT. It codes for CASSFSQPGSGELFF. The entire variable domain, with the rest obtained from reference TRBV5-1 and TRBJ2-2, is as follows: KAGVTQTPRYLIKTRGQQVTLSCSPISGHRSVSWYQQTPGQGLQFLFEYFSETQRNKGNFPGRFSGRQFSNSRSEMNVSTLELGDSALYLCASSFSQPGSGELFFGEGSRLTVL.

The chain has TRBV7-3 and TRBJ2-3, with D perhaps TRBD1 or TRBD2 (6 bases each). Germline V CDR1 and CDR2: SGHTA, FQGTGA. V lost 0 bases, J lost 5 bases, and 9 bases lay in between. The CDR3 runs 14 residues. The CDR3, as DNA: TGTGCCAGCAGCTTAACGGGGGGCAGAGATACGCAGTATTTT. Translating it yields CASSLTGGRDTQYF.

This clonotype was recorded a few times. CDR3 sequence: CASRSLEGGTDTQYF. The CDR3 DNA reads TGTGCCAGCAGATCCCTAGAGGGGGGGACAGATACGCAGTATTTT. The chain links TRBV12-3 or TRBV12-4 to TRBJ2-3; D is perhaps TRBD2 (7 bases). The germline V and J ends were trimmed by 6 bases and 3 bases, with 16 bases remaining between them. This CDR3 contains 15 residues.

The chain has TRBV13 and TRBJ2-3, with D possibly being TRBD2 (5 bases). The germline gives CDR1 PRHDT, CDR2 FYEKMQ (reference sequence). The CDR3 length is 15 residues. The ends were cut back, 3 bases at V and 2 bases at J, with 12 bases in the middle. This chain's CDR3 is CASSFRTGDTDTQYF. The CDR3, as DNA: TGTGCCAGCAGCTTCAGGACTGGGGACACAGATACGCAGTATTTT.

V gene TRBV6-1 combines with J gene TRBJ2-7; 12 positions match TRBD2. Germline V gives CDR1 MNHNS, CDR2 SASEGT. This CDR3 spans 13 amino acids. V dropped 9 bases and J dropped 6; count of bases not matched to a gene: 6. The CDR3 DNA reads TGTGCCAGTACGGGACTAGCGGGCGGCGAGCAGTACTTC. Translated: CASTGLAGGEQYF.

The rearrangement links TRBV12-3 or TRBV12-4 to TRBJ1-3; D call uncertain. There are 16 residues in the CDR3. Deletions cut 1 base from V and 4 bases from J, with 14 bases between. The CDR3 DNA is TGTGCCAGCAGTTTAGGGCGCTCAGGTATAGGAAACACCATATATTTT. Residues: CASSLGRSGIGNTIYF.

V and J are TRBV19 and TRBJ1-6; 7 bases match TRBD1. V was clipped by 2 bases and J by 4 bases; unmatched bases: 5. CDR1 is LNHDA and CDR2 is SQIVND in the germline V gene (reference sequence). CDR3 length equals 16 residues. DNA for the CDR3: TGTGCCAGTAGTATATCCGGGGACAGTTATAATTCACCCCTCCACTTT. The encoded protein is CASSISGDSYNSPLHF.

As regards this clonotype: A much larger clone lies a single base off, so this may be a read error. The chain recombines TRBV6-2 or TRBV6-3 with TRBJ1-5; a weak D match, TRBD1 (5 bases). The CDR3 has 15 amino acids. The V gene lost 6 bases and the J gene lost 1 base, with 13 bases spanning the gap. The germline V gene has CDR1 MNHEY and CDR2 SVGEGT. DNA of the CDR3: TGTGCCAGCAGCCAAATCGACAGAAGCAATCAGCCCCAGCATTTT. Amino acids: CASSQIDRSNQPQHF.

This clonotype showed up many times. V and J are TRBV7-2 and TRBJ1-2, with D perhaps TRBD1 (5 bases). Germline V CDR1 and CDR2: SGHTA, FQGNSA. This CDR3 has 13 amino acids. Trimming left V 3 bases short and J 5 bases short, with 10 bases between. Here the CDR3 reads CASSFSEGYGYTF. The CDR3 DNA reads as TGTGCCAGCAGCTTCTCGGAGGGGTATGGCTACACCTTC.

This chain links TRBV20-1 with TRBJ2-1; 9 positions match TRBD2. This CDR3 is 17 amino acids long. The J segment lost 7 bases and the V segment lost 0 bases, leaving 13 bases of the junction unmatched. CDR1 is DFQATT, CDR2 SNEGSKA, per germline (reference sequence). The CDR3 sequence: CSARDRGSGRNMNEQFF. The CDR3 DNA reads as TGCAGTGCTAGAGATCGAGGTAGCGGGAGAAATATGAATGAGCAGTTCTTC.

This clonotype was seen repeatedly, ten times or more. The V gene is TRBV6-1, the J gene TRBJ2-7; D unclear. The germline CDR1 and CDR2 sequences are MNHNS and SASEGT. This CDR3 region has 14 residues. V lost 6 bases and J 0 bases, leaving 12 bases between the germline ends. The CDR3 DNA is TGTGCCAGCAGGTCCTCAGGTTCCTCCTACGAGCAGTACTTC. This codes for CASRSSGSSYEQYF.

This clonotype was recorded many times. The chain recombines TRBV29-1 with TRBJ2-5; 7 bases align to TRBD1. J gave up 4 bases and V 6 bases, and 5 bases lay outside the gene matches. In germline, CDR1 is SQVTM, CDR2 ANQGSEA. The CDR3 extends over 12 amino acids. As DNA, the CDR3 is TGCAGCGTGATGACAGGGAGAGAGACCCAGTACTTC. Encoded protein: CSVMTGRETQYF.

This chain's CDR3 is CASSPNRDRVFNQPQHF. The CDR3 DNA reads TGTGCCAGCAGTCCAAACCGGGACAGGGTCTTCAATCAGCCCCAGCATTTT. The chain joins TRBV27 to TRBJ1-5; 9 bases agree with TRBD1. The germline V gene has CDR1 MNHEY and CDR2 SMNVEV (reference sequence). This CDR3 comprises 17 residues. Trimming removed 5 bases from V and 3 bases from J; junction bases left unmatched: 11.

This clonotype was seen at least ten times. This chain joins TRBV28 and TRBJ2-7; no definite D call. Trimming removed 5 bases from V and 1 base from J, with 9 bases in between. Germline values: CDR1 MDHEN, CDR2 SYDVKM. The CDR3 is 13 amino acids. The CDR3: CASSTNPSYEQYF. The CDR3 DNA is TGTGCCAGCAGTACGAACCCATCCTACGAGCAGTACTTC.